This TCR beta chain was recovered during a study of T-cell reconstitution after alpha-beta-depleted transplantation in children. General study points: At one year after transplant, newly produced T cells mostly accounted for T-cell counts and diversity.

About this clonotype itself: The antigen is unknown.

Deletions cut 0 bases from V and 8 bases from J, with 13 bases between. The CDR3 is 14 amino acids. CDR1 and CDR2 from the germline V gene are DFQATT and SNEGSKA (reference sequence). Preparation of the TCRbeta library used unique molecular identifiers. Each CDR3 protein is one row after TCRdb ran MiXCR on the PCR reads. The sample has 600,000 or so distinct CDR3 sequences; 20% to 25% are singletons. The rearrangement links TRBV20-1 to TRBJ1-4; D ambiguous. The source of this sequence is a boy under three years old who had a stem cell transplant for acute myeloid leukemia, so the T cells may come from the graft donor. The sequencing here drew on PBMCs, mostly from graft donor cells, taken 360 days after TCRalphabeta/CD19-depleted stem cell transplant. This CDR3 is CSARDPSGGEKLFF. DNA of the CDR3: TGCAGTGCTAGAGACCCGTCGGGAGGCGAAAAACTGTTTTTT.